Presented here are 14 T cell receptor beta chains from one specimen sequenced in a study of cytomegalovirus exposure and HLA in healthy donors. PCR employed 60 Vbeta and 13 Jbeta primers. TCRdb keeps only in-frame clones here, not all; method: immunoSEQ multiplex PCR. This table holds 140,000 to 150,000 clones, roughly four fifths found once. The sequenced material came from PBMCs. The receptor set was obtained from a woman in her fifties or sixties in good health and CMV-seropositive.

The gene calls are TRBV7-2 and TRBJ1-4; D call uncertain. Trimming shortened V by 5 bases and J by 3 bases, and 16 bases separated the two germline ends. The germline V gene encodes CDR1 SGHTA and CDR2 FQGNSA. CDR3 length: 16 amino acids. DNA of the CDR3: TGTGCCAGCAGCCCACCGTCCCAGGCACCTAATGAAAAACTGTTTTTT. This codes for CASSPPSQAPNEKLFF. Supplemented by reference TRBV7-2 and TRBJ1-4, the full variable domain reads GAGVSQSPSNKVTEKGKDVELRCDPISGHTALYWYRQSLGQGLEFLIYFQGNSAPDKSGLPSDRFSAERTGGSVSTLTIQRTQQEDSAVYLCASSPPSQAPNEKLFFGSGTQLSVL.

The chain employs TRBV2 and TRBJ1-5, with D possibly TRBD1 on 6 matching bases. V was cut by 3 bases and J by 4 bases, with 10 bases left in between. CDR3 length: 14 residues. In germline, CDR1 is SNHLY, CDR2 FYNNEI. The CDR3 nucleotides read TGTGCCAGCAGTGACAGGGGCTATAATCAGCCCCAGCATTTT. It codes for CASSDRGYNQPQHF.

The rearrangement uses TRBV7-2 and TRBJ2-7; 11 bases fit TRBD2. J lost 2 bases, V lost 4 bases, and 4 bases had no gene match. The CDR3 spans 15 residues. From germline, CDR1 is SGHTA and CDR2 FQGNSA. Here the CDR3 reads CASSSGLAVTYEQYF. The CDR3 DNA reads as TGTGCCAGCAGCTCGGGACTAGCGGTTACCTACGAGCAGTACTTC.

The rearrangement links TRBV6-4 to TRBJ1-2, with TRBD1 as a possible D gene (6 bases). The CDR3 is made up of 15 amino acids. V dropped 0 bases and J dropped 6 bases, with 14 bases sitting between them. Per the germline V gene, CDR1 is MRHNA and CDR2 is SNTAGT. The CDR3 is CASSDSTQGRNGYTF. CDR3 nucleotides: TGTGCCAGCAGTGACTCGACACAGGGAAGGAATGGCTACACCTTC.

The CDR3 loop reads CAISESGGREQYF. The DNA for the CDR3 is TGTGCCATCAGTGAGTCGGGAGGGCGAGAGCAGTACTTC. The V gene is TRBV10-3, the J gene TRBJ2-7; 7 bases are a match to TRBD2. Per germline, CDR1 ENHRY and CDR2 SYGVKD. V lost 0 bases and J lost 7; bases outside the gene matches: 3. The CDR3 loop spans 13 amino acids.

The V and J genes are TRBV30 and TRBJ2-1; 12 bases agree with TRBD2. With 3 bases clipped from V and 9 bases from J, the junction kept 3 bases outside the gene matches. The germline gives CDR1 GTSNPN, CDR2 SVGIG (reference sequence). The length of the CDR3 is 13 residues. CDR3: CAWSGLAGSEQFF. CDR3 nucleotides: TGTGCCTGGAGCGGACTAGCGGGAAGTGAGCAGTTCTTC.

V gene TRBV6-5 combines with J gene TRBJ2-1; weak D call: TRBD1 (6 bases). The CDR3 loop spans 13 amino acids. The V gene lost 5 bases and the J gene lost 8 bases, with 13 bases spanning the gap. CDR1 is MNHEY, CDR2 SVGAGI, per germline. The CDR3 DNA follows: TGTGCCAGCAGTCCAACAGGGTTCGATGAGCAGTTCTTC. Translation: CASSPTGFDEQFF.

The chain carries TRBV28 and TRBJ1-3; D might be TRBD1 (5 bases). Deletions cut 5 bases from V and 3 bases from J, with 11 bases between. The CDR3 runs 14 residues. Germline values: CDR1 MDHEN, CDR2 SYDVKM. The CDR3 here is CASSPLRDGNTIYF. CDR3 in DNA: TGTGCCAGCAGTCCCCTCAGGGATGGAAACACCATATATTTT.

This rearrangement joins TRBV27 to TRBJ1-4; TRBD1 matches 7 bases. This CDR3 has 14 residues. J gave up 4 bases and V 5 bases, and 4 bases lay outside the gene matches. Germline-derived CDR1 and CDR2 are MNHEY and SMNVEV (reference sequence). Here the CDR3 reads CASSTRQGNEKLFF. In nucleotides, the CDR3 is TGTGCCAGCAGTACCCGACAGGGTAATGAAAAACTGTTTTTT.

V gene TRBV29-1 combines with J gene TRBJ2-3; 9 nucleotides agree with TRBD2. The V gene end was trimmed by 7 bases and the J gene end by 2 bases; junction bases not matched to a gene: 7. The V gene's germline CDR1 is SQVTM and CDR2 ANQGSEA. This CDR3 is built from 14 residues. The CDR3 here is CSGLTSGNTDTQYF. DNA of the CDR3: TGCAGCGGGTTGACTAGCGGTAACACAGATACGCAGTATTTT.

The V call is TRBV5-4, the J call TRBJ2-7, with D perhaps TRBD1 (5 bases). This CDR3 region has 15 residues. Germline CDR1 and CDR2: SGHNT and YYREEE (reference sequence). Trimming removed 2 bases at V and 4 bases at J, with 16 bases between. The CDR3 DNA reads TGTGCCAGCAGCTTCGGGTTACCAGGGATATACGAGCAGTACTTC. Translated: CASSFGLPGIYEQYF. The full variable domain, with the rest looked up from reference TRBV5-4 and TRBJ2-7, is ETGVTQSPTHLIKTRGQQVTLRCSSQSGHNTVSWYQQALGQGPQFIFQYYREEENGRGNFPPRFSGLQFPNYSSELNVNALELDDSALYLCASSFGLPGIYEQYFGPGTRLTVT.

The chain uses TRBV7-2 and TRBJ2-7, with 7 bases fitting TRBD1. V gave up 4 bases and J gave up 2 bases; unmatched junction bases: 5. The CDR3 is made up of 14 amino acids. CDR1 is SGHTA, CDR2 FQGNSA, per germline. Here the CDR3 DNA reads TGTGCCAGCAGCTCCCAGGGGGAAGCCTACGAGCAGTACTTC. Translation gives CASSSQGEAYEQYF.

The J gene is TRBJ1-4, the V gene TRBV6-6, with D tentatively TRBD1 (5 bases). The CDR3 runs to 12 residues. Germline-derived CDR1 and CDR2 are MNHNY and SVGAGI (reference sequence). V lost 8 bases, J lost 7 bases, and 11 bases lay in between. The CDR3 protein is CASGTGFEKLFF. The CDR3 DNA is TGTGCCAGCGGCACAGGCTTTGAAAAACTGTTTTTT.

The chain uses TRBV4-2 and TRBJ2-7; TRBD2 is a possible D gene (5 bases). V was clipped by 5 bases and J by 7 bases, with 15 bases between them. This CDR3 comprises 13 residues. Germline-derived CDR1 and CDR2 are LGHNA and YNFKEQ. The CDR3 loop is CASSSPPLGEQYF. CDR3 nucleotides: TGTGCCAGCAGCTCTCCTCCACTAGGGGAGCAGTACTTC.